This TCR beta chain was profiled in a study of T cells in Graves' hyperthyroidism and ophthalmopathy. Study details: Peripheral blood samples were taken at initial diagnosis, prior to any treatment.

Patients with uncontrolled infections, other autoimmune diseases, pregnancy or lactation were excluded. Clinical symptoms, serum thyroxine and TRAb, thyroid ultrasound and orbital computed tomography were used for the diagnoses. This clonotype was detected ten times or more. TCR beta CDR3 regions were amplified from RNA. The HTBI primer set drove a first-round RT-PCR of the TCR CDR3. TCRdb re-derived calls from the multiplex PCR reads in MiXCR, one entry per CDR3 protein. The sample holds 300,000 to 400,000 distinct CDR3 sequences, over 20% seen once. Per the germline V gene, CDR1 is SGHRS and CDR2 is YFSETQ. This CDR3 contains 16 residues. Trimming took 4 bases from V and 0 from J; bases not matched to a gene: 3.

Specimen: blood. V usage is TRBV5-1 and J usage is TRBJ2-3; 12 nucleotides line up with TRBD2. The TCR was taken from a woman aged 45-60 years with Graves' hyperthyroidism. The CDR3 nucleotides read TGCGCCAGCAGCAAGGGACTAGCGGGCAGCACAGATACGCAGTATTTT. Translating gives CASSKGLAGSTDTQYF.